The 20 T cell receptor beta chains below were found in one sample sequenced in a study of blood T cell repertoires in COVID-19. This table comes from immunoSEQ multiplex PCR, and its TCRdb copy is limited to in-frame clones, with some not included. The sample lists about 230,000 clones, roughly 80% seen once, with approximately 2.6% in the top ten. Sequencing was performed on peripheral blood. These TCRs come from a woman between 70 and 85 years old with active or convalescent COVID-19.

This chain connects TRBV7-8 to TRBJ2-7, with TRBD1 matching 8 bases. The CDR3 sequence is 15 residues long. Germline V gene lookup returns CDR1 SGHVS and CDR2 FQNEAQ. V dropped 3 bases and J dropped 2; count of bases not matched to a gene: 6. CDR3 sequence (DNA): TGTGCCAGCAGCTTCGGGACAGGCTACACCTACGAGCAGTACTTC. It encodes CASSFGTGYTYEQYF.

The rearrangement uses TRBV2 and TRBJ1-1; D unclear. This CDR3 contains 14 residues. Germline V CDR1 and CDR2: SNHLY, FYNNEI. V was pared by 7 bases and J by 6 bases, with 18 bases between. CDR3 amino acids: CASKRLLTPSEAFF. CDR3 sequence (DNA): TGTGCCAGCAAACGGTTGCTCACCCCATCTGAAGCTTTCTTT.

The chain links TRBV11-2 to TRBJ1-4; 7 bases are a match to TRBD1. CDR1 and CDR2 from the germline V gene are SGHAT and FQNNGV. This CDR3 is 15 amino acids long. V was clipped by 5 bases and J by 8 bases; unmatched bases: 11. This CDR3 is CASSPGQPRGEKLFF. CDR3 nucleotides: TGTGCCAGCAGCCCGGGACAGCCGCGAGGGGAAAAACTGTTTTTT.

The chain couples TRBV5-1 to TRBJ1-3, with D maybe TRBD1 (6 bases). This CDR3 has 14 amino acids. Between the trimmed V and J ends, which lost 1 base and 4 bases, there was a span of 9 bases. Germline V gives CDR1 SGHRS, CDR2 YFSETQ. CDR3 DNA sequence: TGCGCCAGCAGCTTGACAGGGTGGGGAAACACCATATATTTT. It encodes CASSLTGWGNTIYF.

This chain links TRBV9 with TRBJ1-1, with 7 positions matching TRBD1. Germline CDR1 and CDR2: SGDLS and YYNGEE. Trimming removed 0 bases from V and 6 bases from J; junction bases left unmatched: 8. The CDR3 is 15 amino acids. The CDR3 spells CASSVVRGLNAEAFF. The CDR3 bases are TGTGCCAGCAGCGTAGTAAGGGGGCTAAACGCTGAAGCTTTCTTT.

CDR3 loop: CASSSDVRGSDQPQHF. CDR3 coding DNA: TGTGCCAGCAGTTCCGACGTCAGGGGGTCCGATCAGCCCCAGCATTTT. The rearrangement joins TRBV27 to TRBJ1-5, with 7 positions matching TRBD1. The ends lost 4 bases at V and 5 bases at J; junction bases unmatched: 11. CDR3 length: 16 amino acids. The V gene's germline CDR1 is MNHEY and CDR2 SMNVEV (reference sequence).

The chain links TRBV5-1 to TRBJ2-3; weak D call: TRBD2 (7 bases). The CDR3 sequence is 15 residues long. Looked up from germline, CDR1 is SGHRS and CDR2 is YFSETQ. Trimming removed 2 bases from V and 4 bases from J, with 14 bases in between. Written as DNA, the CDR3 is TGCGCCAGCAGCTTTGGTGGGGGGGCGGCAGATACGCAGTATTTT. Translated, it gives CASSFGGGAADTQYF. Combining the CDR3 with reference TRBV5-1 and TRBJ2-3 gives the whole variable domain KAGVTQTPRYLIKTRGQQVTLSCSPISGHRSVSWYQQTPGQGLQFLFEYFSETQRNKGNFPGRFSGRQFSNSRSEMNVSTLELGDSALYLCASSFGGGAADTQYFGPGTRLTVL.

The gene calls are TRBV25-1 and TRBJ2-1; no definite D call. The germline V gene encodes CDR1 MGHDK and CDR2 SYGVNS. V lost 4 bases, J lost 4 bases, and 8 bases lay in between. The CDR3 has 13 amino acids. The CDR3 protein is CASSGALYNEQFF. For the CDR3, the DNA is TGTGCCAGCAGTGGGGCCCTGTACAATGAGCAGTTCTTC.

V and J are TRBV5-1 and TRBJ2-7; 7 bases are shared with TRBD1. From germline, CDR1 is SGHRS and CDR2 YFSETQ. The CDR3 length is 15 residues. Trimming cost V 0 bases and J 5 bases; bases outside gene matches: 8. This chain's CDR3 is CASSLEDRVFDEQYF. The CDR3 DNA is TGCGCCAGCAGCTTGGAAGACAGGGTGTTCGACGAGCAGTACTTC.

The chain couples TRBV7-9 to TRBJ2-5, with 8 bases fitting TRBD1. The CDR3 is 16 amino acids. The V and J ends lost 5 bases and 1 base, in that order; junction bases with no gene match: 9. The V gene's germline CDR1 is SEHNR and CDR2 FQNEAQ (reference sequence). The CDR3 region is CASSAGITGGQETQYF. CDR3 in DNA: TGTGCCAGCAGCGCGGGGATAACAGGGGGCCAAGAGACCCAGTACTTC. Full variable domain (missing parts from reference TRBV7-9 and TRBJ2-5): DTGVSQNPRHKITKRGQNVTFRCDPISEHNRLYWYRQTLGQGPEFLTYFQNEAQLEKSRLLSDRFSAERPKGSFSTLEIQRTEQGDSAMYLCASSAGITGGQETQYFGPGTRLLVL.

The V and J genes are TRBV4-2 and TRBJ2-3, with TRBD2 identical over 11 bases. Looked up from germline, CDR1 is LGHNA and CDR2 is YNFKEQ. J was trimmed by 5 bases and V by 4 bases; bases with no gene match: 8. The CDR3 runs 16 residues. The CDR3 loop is CASSPPGGLAEDTQYF. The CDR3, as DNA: TGTGCCAGCAGCCCCCCCGGGGGACTAGCGGAAGATACGCAGTATTTT.

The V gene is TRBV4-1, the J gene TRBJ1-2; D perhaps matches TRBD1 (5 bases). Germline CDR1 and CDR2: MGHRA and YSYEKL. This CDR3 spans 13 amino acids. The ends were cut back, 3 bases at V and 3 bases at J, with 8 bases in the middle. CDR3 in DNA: TGCGCCAGCAGCCAGGGGCTGGACTATGGCTACACCTTC. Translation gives CASSQGLDYGYTF.

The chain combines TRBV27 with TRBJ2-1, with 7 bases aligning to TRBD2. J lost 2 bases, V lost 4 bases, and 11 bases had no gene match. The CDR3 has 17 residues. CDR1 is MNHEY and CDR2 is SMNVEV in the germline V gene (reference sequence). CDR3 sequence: CASSSRGGSSTYNEQFF. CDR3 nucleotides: TGTGCCAGCAGTTCTCGCGGCGGGAGCTCGACCTACAATGAGCAGTTCTTC.

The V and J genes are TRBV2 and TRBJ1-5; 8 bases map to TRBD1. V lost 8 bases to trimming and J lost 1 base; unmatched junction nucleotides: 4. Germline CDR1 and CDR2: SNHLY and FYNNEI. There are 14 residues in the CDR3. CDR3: CASGRQGSNQPQHF. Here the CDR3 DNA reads TGTGCCAGCGGAAGACAGGGGAGCAATCAGCCCCAGCATTTT.

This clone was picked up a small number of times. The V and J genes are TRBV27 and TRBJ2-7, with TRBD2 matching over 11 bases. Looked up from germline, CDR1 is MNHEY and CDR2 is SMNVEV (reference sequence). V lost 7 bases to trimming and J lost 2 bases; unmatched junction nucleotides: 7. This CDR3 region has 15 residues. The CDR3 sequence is CASTTLAGGPYEQYF. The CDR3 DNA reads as TGTGCCAGCACCACCTTAGCGGGAGGGCCCTACGAGCAGTACTTC.

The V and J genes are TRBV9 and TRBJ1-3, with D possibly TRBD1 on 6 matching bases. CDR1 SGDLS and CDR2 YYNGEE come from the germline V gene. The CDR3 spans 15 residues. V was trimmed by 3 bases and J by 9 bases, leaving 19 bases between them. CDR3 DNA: TGTGCCAGCAGCGATCGACAGGTTTCGGGGGGCACCATATATTTT. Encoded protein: CASSDRQVSGGTIYF. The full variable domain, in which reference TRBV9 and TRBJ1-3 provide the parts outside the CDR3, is DSGVTQTPKHLITATGQRVTLRCSPRSGDLSVYWYQQSLDQGLQFLIQYYNGEERAKGNILERFSAQQFPDLHSELNLSSLELGDSALYFCASSDRQVSGGTIYFGEGSWLTVV.

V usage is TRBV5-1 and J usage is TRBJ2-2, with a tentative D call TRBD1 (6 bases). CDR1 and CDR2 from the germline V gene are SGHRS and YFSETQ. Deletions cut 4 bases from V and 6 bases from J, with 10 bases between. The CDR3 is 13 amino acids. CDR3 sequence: CASSPGVSGELFF. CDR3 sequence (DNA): TGCGCCAGCAGCCCAGGGGTATCCGGGGAGCTGTTTTTT.

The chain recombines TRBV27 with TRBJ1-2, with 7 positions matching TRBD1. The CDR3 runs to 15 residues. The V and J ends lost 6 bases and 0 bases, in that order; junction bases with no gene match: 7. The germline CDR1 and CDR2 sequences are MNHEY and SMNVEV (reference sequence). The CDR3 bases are TGTGCCAGCAGGCCCACAGGGGCCGCTAACTATGGCTACACCTTC. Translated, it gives CASRPTGAANYGYTF.

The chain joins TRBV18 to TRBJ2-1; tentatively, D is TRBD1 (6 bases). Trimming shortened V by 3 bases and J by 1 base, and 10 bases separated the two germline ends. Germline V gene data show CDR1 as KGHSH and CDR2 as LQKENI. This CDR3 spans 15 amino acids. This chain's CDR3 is CASSPSDRSYNEQFF. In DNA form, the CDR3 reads TGTGCCAGCTCACCGTCTGACAGGTCCTACAATGAGCAGTTCTTC. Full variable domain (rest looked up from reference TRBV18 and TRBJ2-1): NAGVMQNPRHLVRRRGQEARLRCSPMKGHSHVYWYRQLPEEGLKFMVYLQKENIIDESGMPKERFSAEFPKEGPSILRIQQVVRGDSAAYFCASSPSDRSYNEQFFGPGTRLTVL.

CDR3 sequence reads: CASSQGTGGNNQPQHF. Written as DNA, the CDR3 is TGTGCCAGCAGCCAAGGGACAGGGGGCAATAATCAGCCCCAGCATTTT. V usage is TRBV4-2 and J usage is TRBJ1-5, with 11 positions matching TRBD1. CDR3 length: 16 residues. Germline V gene lookup returns CDR1 LGHNA and CDR2 YNFKEQ. The J segment lost 4 bases and the V segment lost 1 base, leaving 3 bases of the junction unmatched.